This T cell receptor beta chain comes out of a study of T cell responses to AZD1222 COVID-19 vaccine. Study observations and caveats: Among vaccine-associated CD4 TCRs, coverage spanned spike, with dominance at 160-218 and 743-854. Of the AZD1222 recipients, only 5 or 6 were seropositive at baseline. Females outnumbered males among donors, who were mostly white British; clonal diversity was possibly underestimated. The study sampled repertoires only after the peak T cell response.

Some clones are missing from TCRdb's copy, which holds only in-frame ones; the method was immunoSEQ multiplex PCR. The table includes about 180,000 clones, roughly 89% detected once. The CDR3 has 13 residues. CDR1 is SNHLY and CDR2 is FYNNEI in the germline V gene. V lost 4 bases to trimming and J lost 3 bases, with 10 bases between them. Notes on this clone: Its specificity is not known.

The origin of this receptor is an adult in good health. The chain couples TRBV2 to TRBJ2-7, with D unclear. This material consisted of peripheral blood, taken on day 0 of AZD1222 vaccination. The CDR3 DNA is TGTGCCAGCAGTGTTCGGATTAACTACGAGCAGTACTTC. This gives the protein CASSVRINYEQYF.